One sample yielded the 10 T cell receptor beta chains listed below, sequenced in a study of T cells after yellow fever vaccination. TCRdb reanalysed the 5' RACE reads using MiXCR and keeps one entry per CDR3 protein. This sample yields approximately 550,000 distinct CDR3 sequences, of which 15% to 20% are seen a single time; roughly an eighth belongs to the top ten. The sequenced sample was PBMCs, obtained 15 days after the yellow fever booster vaccination. The receptors were sampled from a man aged 30 to 45 who received the YFV17D yellow fever vaccine.

The chain employs TRBV21-1 and TRBJ2-5. TRBV21-1 is reported as a pseudogene. The CDR3 spans 13 residues. CDR3 nucleotide sequence: TGTGCCAGCAGCAGTACATCCCAAGAGACCCAGTACTTC. It codes for CASSSTSQETQYF.

The chain employs TRBV5-6 and TRBJ2-2, with 8 bases identical to TRBD2. The CDR3 runs to 15 residues. Germline lookup yields CDR1 SGHDT and CDR2 YYEEEE. Trimming at V came to 4 bases and at J to 8 bases, leaving 10 bases not matched to a gene. The CDR3 spells CASSGQPLAGGELFF. The CDR3, as DNA: TGTGCCAGCAGCGGGCAACCTCTAGCGGGTGGGGAGCTGTTTTTT.

This clonotype was seen just once. The chain is built from TRBV10-1 and TRBJ1-5, with a tentative D call TRBD1 (6 bases). This CDR3 contains 14 residues. CDR1 is WNHNN, CDR2 SYGVQD, per germline (reference sequence). Trimming took off 8 bases at V and 2 bases at J, with 13 bases between the two ends. CDR3: CASLEGDCNQPQHF. Here the CDR3 DNA reads TGCGCCAGCCTAGAGGGGGATTGCAATCAGCCCCAGCATTTT.

This clonotype was observed a few times. The chain has TRBV29-1 and TRBJ2-7; D may be TRBD1 (5 bases). CDR1 and CDR2 from the germline V gene are SQVTM and ANQGSEA. CDR3 size: 14 residues. Between the trimmed V and J ends, which lost 7 bases and 3 bases, there was a span of 19 bases. CDR3 bases: TGCAGCGCCTGCAAGGACACGAATAACTACGAGCAGTACTTC. The encoded protein is CSACKDTNNYEQYF.

In its sample, this clonotype was seen a few times. The chain joins TRBV27 to TRBJ2-1, with 9 bases fitting TRBD2. CDR1 and CDR2 from the germline V gene are MNHEY and SMNVEV (reference sequence). The CDR3 is 20 amino acids. V lost 2 bases, J lost 2 bases, and 16 bases stayed unmatched. The CDR3: CASSLRGLAGSEWAYNEQFF. The CDR3 coding sequence is TGTGCCAGCAGTTTACGAGGCCTAGCGGGATCGGAGTGGGCCTACAATGAGCAGTTCTTC.

The rearrangement joins TRBV3-1 to TRBJ2-3, with D maybe TRBD2 (6 bases). Trimming removed 0 bases at V and 9 bases at J, with 16 bases between. CDR1 is LGHDT, CDR2 YNNKEL, per germline (reference sequence). The CDR3 totals 15 residues. The CDR3 region has the DNA TGTGCCAGCAGCCAAGAGGTGCCTAGCGAGCGAACGCAGTATTTT. Its protein product is CASSQEVPSERTQYF.

This chain uses TRBV10-2 with TRBJ2-7; either TRBD1 or TRBD2 may fit D (5 bases each). Deletions cut 2 bases from V and 6 bases from J, with 20 bases between. Germline CDR1 is WSHSY and CDR2 is SAAADI. The CDR3 extends over 16 amino acids. The CDR3 region is CASSEGTQQLPGEQYF. The CDR3 DNA reads TGCGCCAGCAGTGAGGGGACCCAACAGCTGCCGGGCGAGCAGTACTTC.

The V call is TRBV15, the J call TRBJ2-3, with D hard to call. Germline CDR1 LNHNV, CDR2 YYDKDF (reference sequence). Trimming cost V 7 bases and J 2 bases, with 10 bases left between them. The CDR3 extends over 13 amino acids. The CDR3 spells CATKVPDTDTQYF. In nucleotides, the CDR3 is TGTGCCACCAAAGTCCCTGACACAGATACGCAGTATTTT.

This chain connects TRBV11-2 to TRBJ1-1; D possibly corresponds to TRBD1 (5 bases). Germline CDR1 and CDR2: SGHAT and FQNNGV. V lost 3 bases, J lost 3 bases, and 23 bases lay in between. CDR3 size: 18 residues. The CDR3: CASSFSLGARSGHTEAFF. Here the CDR3 DNA reads TGTGCCAGCAGCTTCTCCTTGGGTGCTCGTTCGGGGCACACTGAAGCTTTCTTT.

The chain links TRBV29-1 to TRBJ2-3; the match to TRBD1 covers 8 bases. The CDR3 loop spans 15 amino acids. V shed 1 base, J shed 6 bases, and the junction held 9 bases outside the gene matches. The germline gives CDR1 SQVTM, CDR2 ANQGSEA. The CDR3 reads CSVEANRGDRDTQYF. As DNA, the CDR3 is TGCAGCGTTGAAGCGAACAGGGGGGACCGGGATACGCAGTATTTT.